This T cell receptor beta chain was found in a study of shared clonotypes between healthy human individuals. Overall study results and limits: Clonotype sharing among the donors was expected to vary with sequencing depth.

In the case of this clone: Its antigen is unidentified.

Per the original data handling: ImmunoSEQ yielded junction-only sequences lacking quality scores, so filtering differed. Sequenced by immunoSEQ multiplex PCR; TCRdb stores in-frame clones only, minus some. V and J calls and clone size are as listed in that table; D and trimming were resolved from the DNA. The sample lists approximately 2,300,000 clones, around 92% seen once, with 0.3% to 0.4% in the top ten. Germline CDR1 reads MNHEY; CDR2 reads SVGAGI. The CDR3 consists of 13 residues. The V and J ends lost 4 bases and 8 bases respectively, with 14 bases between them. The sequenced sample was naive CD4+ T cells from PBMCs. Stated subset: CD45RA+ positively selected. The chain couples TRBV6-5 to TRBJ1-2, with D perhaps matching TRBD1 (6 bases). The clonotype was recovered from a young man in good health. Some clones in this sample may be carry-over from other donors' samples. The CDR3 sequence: CASSLGGGRGYTF. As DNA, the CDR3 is TGTGCCAGCAGTTTAGGGGGGGGCAGGGGCTACACCTTC.